This entry concerns a single T cell receptor beta chain. This specimen belongs to a study of early T cells in non-severe SARS-CoV-2 infection. The V gene lost 2 bases and the J gene lost 4 bases, with 15 bases spanning the gap. This CDR3 comprises 16 residues. CDR1 is MGHRA and CDR2 is YSYEKL in the germline V gene. TCRdb redid the calling of the 5' RACE reads with MiXCR, one entry per CDR3 protein. The sample carries about 130,000 distinct CDR3 sequences, about 15% recorded once. The sequenced sample was whole blood. The receptor comes from an adult who was a healthcare worker with PCR-confirmed SARS-CoV-2 infection or an uninfected control (not recorded which). The chain combines TRBV4-1 with TRBJ1-5, with D possibly being TRBD1 (6 bases). The CDR3 loop reads CASSQLSGAPNQPQHF. CDR3 DNA: TGCGCCAGCAGCCAATTGTCGGGGGCGCCTAATCAGCCCCAGCATTTT.